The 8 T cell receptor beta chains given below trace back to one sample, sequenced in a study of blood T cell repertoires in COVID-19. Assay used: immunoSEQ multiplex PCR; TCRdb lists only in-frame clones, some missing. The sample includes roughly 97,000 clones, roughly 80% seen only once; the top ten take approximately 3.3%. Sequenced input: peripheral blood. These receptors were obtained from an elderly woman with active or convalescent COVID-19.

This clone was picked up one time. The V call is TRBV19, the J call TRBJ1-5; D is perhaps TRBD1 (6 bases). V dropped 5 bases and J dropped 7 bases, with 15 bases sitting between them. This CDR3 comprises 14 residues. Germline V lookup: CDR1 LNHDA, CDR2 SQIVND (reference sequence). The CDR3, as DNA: TGTGCCAGTAGTTTCGGACAGATGGAACAGCCCCAGCATTTT. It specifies CASSFGQMEQPQHF.

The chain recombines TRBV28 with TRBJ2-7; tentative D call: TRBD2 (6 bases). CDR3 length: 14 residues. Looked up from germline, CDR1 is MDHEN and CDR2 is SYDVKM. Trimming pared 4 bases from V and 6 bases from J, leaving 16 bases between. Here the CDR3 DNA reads TGTGCCAGCAGTTCGCCCTACCGGGGAGGCGAGCAGTACTTC. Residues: CASSSPYRGGEQYF. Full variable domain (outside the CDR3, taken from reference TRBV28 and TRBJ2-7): DVKVTQSSRYLVKRTGEKVFLECVQDMDHENMFWYRQDPGLGLRLIYFSYDVKMKEKGDIPEGYSVSREKKERFSLILESASTNQTSMYLCASSSPYRGGEQYFGPGTRLTVT.

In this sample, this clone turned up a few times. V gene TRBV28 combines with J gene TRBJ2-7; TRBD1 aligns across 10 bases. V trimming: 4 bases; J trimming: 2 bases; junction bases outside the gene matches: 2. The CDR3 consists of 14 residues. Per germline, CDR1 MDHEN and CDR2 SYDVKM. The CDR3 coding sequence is TGTGCCAGCAGTTCCGGGACAGGGGCCTACGAGCAGTACTTC. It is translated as CASSSGTGAYEQYF.

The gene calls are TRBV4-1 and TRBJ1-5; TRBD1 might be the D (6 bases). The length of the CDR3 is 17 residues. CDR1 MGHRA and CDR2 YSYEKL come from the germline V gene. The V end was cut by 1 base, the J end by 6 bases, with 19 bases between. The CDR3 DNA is TGCGCCAGCAGCCAAGCCCCGCCAGGGGCCGCGGGTCAGCCCCAGCATTTT. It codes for CASSQAPPGAAGQPQHF.

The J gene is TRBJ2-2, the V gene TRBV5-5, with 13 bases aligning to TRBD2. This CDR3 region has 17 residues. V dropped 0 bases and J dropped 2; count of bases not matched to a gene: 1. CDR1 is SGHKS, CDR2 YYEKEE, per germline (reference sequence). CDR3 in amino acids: CASSLGTSGGNTGELFF. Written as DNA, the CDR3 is TGTGCCAGCAGCTTGGGGACTAGCGGGGGAAACACCGGGGAGCTGTTTTTT.

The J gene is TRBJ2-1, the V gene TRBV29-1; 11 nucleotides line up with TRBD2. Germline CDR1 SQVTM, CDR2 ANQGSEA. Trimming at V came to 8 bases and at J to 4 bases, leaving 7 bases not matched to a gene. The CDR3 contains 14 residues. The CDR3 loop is CSLRTSGWYNEQFF. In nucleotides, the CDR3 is TGCAGCCTACGGACTAGCGGGTGGTACAATGAGCAGTTCTTC.

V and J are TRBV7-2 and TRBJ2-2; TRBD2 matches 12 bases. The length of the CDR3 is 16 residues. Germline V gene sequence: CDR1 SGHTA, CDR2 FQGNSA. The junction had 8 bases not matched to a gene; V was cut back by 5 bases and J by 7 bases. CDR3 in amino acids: CASSLGLAGIGGELFF. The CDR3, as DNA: TGTGCCAGCAGCCTCGGACTAGCGGGAATTGGCGGGGAGCTGTTTTTT.

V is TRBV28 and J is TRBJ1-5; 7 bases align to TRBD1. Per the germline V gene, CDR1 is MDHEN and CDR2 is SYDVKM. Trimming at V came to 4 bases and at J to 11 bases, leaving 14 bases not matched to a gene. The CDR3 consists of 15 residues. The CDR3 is CASSSMETGFASQHF. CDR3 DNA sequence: TGTGCCAGCAGTTCAATGGAGACAGGGTTCGCGTCCCAGCATTTT.